This entry concerns a single T cell receptor (beta chain). As processed by the authors: Reference gene primer amplification gave estimated nucleated cell counts. Profiled with immunoSEQ multiplex PCR; TCRdb holds only in-frame clones, not every one. Clone size and the V and J calls come from that table; the DNA yielded D and trimming. The table lists fewer than 120,000 clones, 70% to 80% of them singletons. The data are from a study of blood T cell repertoires in COVID-19. Study summary: Some COVID-19 samples were acute and others convalescent; all came from the United States, Italy and Spain. PBMCs, B-cell-depleted T cells, or T cells provided the cDNA or gDNA that made up the material.

The CDR3 has 14 residues. J lost 0 bases, V lost 8 bases, and 4 bases had no gene match. Germline CDR1 MDHEN, CDR2 SYDVKM. The specimen was peripheral blood. This sequence originates from an older woman with acute or convalescent COVID-19. The chain is built from TRBV28 and TRBJ2-3; 8 nucleotides line up with TRBD2. The CDR3 DNA follows: TGTGCCAGCGTCCGGGGGGGTAGCACAGATACGCAGTATTTT. Its translation: CASVRGGSTDTQYF.